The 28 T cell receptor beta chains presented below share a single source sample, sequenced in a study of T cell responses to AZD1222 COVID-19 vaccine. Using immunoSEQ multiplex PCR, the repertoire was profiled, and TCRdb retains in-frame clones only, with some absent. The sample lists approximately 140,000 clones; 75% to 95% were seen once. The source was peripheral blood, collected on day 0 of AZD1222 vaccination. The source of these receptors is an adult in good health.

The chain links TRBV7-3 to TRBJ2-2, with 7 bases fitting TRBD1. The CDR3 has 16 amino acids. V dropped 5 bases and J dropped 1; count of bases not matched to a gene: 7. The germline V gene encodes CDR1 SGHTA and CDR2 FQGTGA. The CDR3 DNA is TGTGCCAGCAGCGCCCTAGGGACAGAGAACACCGGGGAGCTGTTTTTT. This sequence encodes CASSALGTENTGELFF.

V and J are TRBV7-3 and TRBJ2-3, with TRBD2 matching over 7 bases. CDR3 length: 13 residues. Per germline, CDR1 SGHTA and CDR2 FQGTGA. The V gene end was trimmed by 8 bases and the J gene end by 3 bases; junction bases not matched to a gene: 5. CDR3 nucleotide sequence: TGTGCCAGCGCTAGCGGTCCAACAGATACGCAGTATTTT. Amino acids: CASASGPTDTQYF. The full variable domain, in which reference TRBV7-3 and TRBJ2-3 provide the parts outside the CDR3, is GAGVSQTPSNKVTEKGKYVELRCDPISGHTALYWYRQSLGQGPEFLIYFQGTGAADDSGLPNDRFFAVRPEGSVSTLKIQRTERGDSAVYLCASASGPTDTQYFGPGTRLTVL.

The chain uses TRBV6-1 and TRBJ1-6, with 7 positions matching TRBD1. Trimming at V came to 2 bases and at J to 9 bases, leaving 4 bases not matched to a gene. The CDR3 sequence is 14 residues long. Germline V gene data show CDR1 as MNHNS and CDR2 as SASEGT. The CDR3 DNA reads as TGTGCCAGCAGTGAACCGGGGACAGCTTCACCCCTCCACTTT. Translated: CASSEPGTASPLHF.

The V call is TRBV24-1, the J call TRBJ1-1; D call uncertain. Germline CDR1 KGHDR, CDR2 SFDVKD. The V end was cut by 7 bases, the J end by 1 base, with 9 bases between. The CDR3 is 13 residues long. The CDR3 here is CATRETENTEAFF. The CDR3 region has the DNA TGTGCCACCAGGGAAACAGAGAACACTGAAGCTTTCTTT.

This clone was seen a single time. The CDR3 protein is CASTWTRTNTEAFF. DNA of the CDR3: TGTGCCAGCACTTGGACAAGGACGAACACTGAAGCTTTCTTT. The chain carries TRBV2 and TRBJ1-1; D perhaps matches TRBD1 (5 bases). Trimming removed 7 bases at V and 1 base at J, with 13 bases between. Germline loops: CDR1 SNHLY, CDR2 FYNNEI. This CDR3 contains 14 residues.

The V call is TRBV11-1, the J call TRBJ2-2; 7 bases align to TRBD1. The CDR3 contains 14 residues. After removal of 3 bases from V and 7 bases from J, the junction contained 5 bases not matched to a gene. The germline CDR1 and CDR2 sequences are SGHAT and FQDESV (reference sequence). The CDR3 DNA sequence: TGTGCCAGCAGCTTTCACAGGGGCAGCGGGGAGCTGTTTTTT. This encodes CASSFHRGSGELFF.

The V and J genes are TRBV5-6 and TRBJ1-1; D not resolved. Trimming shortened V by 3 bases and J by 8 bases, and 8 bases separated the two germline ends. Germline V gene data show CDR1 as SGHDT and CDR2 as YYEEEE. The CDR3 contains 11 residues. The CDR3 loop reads CASSYNGEAFF. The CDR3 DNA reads TGTGCCAGCAGCTATAACGGGGAAGCTTTCTTT.

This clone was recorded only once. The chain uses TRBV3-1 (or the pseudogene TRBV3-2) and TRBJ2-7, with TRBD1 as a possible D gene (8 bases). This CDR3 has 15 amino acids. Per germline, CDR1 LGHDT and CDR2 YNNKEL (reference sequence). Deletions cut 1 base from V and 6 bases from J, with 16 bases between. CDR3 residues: CASSQVPGGGGEQYF. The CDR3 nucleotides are TGTGCCAGCAGCCAAGTACCAGGGGGCGGGGGCGAGCAGTACTTC.

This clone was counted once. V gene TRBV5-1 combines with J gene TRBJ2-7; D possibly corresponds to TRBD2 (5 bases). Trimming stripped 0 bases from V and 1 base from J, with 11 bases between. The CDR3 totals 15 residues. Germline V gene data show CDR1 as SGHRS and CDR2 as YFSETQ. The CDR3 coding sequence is TGCGCCAGCAGCTTGGGAGGGTCGGGGTCCTACGAGCAGTACTTC. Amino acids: CASSLGGSGSYEQYF.

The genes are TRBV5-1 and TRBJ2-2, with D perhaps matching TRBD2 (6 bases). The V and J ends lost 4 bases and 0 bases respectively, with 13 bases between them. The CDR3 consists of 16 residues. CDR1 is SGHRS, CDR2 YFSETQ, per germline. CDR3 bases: TGCGCCAGCAGCAGATCTAGCGATGCGAACACCGGGGAGCTGTTTTTT. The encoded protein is CASSRSSDANTGELFF.

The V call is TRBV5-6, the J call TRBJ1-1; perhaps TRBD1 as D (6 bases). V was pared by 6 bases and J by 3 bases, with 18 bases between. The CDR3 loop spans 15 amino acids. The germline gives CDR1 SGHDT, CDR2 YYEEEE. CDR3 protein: CASTPRGGWDTEAFF. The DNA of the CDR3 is TGTGCCAGCACCCCGAGGGGGGGATGGGACACTGAAGCTTTCTTT.

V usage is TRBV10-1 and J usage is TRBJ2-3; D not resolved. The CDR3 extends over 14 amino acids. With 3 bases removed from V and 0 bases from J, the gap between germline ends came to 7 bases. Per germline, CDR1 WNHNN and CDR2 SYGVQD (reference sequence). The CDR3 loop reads CASSDPASTDTQYF. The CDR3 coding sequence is TGCGCCAGCAGTGACCCGGCGAGCACAGATACGCAGTATTTT.

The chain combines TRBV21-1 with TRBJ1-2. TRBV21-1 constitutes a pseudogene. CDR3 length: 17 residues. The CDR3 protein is CASSKSERGRTDYGYTF. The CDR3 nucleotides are TGTGCCAGCAGTAAATCAGAGCGGGGCAGGACGGACTATGGCTACACCTTC.

The chain's CDR3 is CASSSNTGSPGYTF. CDR3 sequence (DNA): TGCGCCAGCAGCTCAAACACAGGGTCCCCTGGCTACACCTTC. This chain uses TRBV5-1 with TRBJ1-2, with a weak D call TRBD1 (6 bases). The germline V gene encodes CDR1 SGHRS and CDR2 YFSETQ. The CDR3 is made up of 14 amino acids. Deletions cut 3 bases from V and 7 bases from J, with 16 bases between.

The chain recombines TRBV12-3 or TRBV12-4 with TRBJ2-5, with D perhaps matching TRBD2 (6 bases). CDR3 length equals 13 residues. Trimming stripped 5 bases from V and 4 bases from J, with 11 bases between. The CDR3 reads CASSGRLGETQYF. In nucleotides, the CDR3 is TGTGCCAGCAGTGGGAGACTAGGAGAGACCCAGTACTTC.

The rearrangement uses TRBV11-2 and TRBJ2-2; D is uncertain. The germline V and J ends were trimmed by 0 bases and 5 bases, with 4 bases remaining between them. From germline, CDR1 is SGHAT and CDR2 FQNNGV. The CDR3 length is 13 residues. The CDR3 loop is CASSLDRTGELFF. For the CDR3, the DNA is TGTGCCAGCAGCTTAGATCGAACCGGGGAGCTGTTTTTT.

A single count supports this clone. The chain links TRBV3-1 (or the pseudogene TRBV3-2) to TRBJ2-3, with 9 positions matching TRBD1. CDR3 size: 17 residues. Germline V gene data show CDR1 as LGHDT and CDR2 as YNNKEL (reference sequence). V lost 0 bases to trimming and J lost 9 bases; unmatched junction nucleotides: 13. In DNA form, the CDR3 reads TGTGCCAGCAGCCAAGATTATCGGGACAGGGAGGAAGCCACGCAGTATTTT. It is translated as CASSQDYRDREEATQYF.

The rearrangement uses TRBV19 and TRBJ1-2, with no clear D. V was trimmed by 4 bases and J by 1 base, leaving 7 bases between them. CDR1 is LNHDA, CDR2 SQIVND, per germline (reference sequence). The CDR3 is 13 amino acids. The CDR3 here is CASSTLDNYGYTF. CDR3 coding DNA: TGTGCCAGTAGTACCCTCGATAACTATGGCTACACCTTC.

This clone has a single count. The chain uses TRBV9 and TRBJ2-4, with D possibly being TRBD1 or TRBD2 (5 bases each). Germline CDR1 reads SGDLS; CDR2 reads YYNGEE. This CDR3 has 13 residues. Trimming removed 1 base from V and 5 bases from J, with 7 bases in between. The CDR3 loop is CASSVQGENIQYF. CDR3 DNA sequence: TGTGCCAGCAGCGTACAGGGAGAAAACATTCAGTACTTC.

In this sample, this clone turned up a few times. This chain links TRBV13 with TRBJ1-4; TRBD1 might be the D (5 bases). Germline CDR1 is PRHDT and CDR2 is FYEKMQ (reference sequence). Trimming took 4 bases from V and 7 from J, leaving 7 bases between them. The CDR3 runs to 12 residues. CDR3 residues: CASSSRGEKLFF. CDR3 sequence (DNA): TGTGCCAGCAGCTCGAGGGGTGAAAAACTGTTTTTT.

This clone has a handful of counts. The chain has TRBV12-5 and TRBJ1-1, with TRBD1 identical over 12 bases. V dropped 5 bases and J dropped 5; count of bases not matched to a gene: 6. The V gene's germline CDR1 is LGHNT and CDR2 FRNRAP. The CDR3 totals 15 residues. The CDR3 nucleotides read TGTGCTAGTGGTCGCCGGGACAGGGGGCAAACTGAAGCTTTCTTT. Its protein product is CASGRRDRGQTEAFF.

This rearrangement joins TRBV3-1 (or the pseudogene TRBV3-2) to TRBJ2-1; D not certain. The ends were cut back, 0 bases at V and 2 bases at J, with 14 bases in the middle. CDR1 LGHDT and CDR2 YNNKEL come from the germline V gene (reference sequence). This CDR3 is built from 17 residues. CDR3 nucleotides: TGTGCCAGCAGCCAAGACCGCACTGGACCCCCCTACAATGAGCAGTTCTTC. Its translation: CASSQDRTGPPYNEQFF.

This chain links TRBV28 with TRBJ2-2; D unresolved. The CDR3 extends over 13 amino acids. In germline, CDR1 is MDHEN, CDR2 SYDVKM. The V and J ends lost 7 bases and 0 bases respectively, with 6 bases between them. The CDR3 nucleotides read TGTGCCAGCACAGGTGCGAACACCGGGGAGCTGTTTTTT. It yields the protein CASTGANTGELFF. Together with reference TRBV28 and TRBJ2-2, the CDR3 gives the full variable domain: DVKVTQSSRYLVKRTGEKVFLECVQDMDHENMFWYRQDPGLGLRLIYFSYDVKMKEKGDIPEGYSVSREKKERFSLILESASTNQTSMYLCASTGANTGELFFGEGSRLTVL.

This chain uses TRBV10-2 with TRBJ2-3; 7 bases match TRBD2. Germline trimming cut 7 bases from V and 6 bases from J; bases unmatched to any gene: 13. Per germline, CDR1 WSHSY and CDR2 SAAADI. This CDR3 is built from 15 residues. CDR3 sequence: CASTDPGGLSDTQYF. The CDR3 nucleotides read TGCGCCAGCACCGATCCGGGAGGTCTTTCTGATACGCAGTATTTT.

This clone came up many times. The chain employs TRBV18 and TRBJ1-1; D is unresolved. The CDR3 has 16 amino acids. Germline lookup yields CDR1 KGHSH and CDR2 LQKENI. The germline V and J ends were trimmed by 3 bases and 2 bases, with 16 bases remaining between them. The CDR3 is CASSPPGGGRNTEAFF. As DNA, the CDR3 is TGTGCCAGCTCACCTCCAGGAGGCGGCCGCAACACTGAAGCTTTCTTT.

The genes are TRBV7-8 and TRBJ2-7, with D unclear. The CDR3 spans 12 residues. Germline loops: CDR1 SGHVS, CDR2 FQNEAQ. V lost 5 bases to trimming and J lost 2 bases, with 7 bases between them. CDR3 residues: CASSNLAYEQYF. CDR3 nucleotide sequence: TGTGCCAGCAGCAACCTAGCCTACGAGCAGTACTTC.

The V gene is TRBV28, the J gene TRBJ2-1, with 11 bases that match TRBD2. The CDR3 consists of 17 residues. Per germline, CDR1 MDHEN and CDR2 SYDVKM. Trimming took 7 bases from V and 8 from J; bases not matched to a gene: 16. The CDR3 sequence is CASTTGTSGGRGDEQFF. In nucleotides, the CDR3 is TGTGCCAGCACCACCGGGACTAGCGGAGGGAGGGGAGATGAGCAGTTCTTC. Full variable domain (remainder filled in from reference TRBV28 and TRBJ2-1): DVKVTQSSRYLVKRTGEKVFLECVQDMDHENMFWYRQDPGLGLRLIYFSYDVKMKEKGDIPEGYSVSREKKERFSLILESASTNQTSMYLCASTTGTSGGRGDEQFFGPGTRLTVL.

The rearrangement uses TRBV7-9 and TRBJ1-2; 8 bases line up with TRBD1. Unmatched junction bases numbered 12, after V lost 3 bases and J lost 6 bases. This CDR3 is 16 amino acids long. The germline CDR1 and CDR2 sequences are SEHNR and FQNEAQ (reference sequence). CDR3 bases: TGTGCCAGCAGCTTGAATGACCCCGGGACAGGACATGGCTACACCTTC. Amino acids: CASSLNDPGTGHGYTF.